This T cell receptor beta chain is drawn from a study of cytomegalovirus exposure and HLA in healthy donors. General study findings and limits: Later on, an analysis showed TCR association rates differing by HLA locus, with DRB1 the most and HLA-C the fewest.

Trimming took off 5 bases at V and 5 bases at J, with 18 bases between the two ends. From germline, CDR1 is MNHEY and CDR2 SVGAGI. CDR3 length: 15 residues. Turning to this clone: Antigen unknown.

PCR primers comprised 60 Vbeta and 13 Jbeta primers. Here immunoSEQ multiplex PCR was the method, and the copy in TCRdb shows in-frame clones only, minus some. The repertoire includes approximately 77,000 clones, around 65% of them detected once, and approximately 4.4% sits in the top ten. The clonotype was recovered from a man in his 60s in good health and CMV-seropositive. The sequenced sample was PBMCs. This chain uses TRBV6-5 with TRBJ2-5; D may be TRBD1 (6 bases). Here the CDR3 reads CASSPGTTPGETQYF. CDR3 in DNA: TGTGCCAGCAGTCCTGGGACAACGCCGGGGGAGACCCAGTACTTC.